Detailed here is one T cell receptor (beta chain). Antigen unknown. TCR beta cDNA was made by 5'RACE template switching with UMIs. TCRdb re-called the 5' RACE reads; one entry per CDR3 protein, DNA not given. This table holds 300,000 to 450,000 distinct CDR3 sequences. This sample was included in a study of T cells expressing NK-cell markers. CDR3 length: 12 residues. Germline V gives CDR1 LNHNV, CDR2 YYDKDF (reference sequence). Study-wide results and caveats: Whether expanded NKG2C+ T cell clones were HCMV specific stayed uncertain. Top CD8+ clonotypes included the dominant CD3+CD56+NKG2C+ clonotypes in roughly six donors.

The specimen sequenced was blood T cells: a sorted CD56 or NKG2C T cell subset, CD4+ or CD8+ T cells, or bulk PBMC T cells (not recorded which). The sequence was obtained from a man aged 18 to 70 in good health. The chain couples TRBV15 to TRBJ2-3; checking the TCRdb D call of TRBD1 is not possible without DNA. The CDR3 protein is CGTAASTDTQYF.